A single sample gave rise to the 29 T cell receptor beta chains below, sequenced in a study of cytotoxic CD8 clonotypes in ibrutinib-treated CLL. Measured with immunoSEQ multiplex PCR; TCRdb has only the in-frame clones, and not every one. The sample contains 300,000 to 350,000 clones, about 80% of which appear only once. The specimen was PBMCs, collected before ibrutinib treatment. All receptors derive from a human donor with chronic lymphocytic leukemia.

The CDR3 DNA reads TGTGCCAGCTGCCGGGACAGGGCAGATACGCAGTATTTT. Encoded protein: CASCRDRADTQYF. This rearrangement joins TRBV6-6 to TRBJ2-3, with 9 nucleotides matching TRBD1. Germline CDR1 MNHNY, CDR2 SVGAGI (reference sequence). The CDR3 covers 13 residues. The ends lost 8 bases at V and 4 bases at J; junction bases unmatched: 4.

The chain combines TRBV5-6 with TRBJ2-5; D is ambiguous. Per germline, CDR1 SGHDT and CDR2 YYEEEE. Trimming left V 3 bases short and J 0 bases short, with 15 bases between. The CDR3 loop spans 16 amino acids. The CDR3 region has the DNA TGTGCCAGCAGCTCGCCCGGTGACGGGTACCAAGAGACCCAGTACTTC. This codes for CASSSPGDGYQETQYF.

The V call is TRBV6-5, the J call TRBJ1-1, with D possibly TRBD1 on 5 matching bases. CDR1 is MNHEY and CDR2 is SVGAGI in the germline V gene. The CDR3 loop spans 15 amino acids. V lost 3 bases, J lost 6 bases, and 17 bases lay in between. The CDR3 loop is CASSYSGFNIAEAFF. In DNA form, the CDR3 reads TGTGCCAGCAGTTATTCAGGGTTTAATATCGCTGAAGCTTTCTTT.

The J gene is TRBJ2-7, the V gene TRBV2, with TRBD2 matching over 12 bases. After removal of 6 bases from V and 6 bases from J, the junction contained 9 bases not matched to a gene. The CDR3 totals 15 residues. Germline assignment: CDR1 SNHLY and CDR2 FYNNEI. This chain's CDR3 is CASRKTSGSTSEQYF. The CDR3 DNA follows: TGTGCCAGCAGAAAGACTAGCGGGAGTACTTCCGAGCAGTACTTC.

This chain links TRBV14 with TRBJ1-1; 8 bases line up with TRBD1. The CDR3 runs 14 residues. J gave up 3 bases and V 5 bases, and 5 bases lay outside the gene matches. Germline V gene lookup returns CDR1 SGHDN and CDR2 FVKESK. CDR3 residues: CASSYGQGYTEAFF. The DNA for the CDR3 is TGTGCCAGCAGCTATGGACAGGGTTACACTGAAGCTTTCTTT.

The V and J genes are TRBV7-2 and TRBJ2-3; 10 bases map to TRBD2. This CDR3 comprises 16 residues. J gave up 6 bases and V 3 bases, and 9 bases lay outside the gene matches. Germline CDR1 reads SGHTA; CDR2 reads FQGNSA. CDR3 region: CASSLSPSGSRDTQYF. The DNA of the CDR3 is TGTGCCAGCAGCTTGTCGCCTAGCGGGAGTCGGGATACGCAGTATTTT.

DNA of the CDR3: TGTGCCAGTAGTATACAGGGGATAACAGATACGCAGTATTTT. This translates into CASSIQGITDTQYF. The chain carries TRBV19 and TRBJ2-3; D may be TRBD1 (6 bases). Germline V gene sequence: CDR1 LNHDA, CDR2 SQIVND (reference sequence). This CDR3 is 14 amino acids long. The V and J ends lost 2 bases and 3 bases respectively, with 9 bases between them.

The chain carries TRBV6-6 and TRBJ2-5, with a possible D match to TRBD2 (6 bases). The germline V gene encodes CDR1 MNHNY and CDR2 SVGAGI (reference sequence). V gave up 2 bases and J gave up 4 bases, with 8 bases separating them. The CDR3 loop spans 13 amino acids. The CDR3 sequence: CASSYLGGETQYF. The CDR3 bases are TGTGCCAGCAGTTACCTCGGGGGAGAGACCCAGTACTTC.

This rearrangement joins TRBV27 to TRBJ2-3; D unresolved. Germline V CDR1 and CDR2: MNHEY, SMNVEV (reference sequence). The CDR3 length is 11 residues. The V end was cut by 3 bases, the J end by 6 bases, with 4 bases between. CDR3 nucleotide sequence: TGTGCCAGCAGTTTGTTCGATACGCAGTATTTT. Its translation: CASSLFDTQYF.

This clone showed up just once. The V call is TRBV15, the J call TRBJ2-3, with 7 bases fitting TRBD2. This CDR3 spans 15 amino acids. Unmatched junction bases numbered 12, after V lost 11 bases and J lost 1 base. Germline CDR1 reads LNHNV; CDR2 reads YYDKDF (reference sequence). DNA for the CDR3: TGTGCCTCACAGAAAAGCGGGGAACGCACAGATACGCAGTATTTT. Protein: CASQKSGERTDTQYF.

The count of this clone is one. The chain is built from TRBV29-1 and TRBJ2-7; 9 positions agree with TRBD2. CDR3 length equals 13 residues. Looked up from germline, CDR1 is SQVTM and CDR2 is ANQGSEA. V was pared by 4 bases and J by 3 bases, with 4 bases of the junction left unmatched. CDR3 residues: CSVVEAGGYEQYF. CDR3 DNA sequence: TGCAGCGTTGTGGAAGCGGGAGGCTACGAGCAGTACTTC.

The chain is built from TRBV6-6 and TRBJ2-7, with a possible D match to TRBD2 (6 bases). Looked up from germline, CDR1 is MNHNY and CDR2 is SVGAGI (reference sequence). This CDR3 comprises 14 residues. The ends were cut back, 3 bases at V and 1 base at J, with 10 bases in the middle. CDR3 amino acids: CASSYGGISYEQYF. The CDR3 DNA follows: TGTGCCAGCAGTTATGGCGGGATTTCCTACGAGCAGTACTTC.

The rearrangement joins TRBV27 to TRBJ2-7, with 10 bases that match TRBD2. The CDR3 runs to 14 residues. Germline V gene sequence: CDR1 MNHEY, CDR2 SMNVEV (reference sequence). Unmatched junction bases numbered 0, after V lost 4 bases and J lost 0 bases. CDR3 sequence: CASSSSGSSYEQYF. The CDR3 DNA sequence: TGTGCCAGCAGTTCTAGCGGGAGCTCCTACGAGCAGTACTTC.

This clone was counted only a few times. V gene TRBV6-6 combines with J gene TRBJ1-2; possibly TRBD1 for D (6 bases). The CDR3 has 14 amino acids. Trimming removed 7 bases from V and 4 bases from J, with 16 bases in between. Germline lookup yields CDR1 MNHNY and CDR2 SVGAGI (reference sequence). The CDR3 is CASTLGTPTYGYTF. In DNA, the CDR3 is TGTGCCAGCACTCTCGGGACACCCACCTATGGCTACACCTTC.

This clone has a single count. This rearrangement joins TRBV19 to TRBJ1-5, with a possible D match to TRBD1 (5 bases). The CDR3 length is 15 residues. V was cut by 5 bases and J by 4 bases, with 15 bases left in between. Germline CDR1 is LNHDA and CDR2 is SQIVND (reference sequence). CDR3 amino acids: CASSLEDTLNQPQHF. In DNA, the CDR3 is TGTGCCAGTAGTTTGGAGGACACCTTAAATCAGCCCCAGCATTTT.

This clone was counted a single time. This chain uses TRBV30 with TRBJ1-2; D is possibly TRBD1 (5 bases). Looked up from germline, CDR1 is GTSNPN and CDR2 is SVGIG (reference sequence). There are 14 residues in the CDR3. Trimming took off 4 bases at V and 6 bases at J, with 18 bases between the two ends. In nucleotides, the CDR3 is TGTGCCTGGAACCGAGGGGTCCGAAAGGATGGCTACACCTTC. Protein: CAWNRGVRKDGYTF.

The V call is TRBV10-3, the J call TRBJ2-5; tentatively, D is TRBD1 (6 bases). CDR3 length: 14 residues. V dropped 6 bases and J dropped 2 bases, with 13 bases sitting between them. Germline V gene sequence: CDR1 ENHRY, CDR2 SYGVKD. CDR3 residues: CAISRTVGQETQYF. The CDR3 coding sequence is TGTGCCATCAGCCGGACAGTTGGGCAAGAGACCCAGTACTTC.

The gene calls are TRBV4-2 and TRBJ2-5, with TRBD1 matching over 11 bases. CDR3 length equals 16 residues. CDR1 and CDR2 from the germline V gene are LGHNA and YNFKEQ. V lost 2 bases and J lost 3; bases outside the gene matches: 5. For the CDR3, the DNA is TGTGCCAGCAGCCAACGTCGGGACAGGGGGAAAGAGACCCAGTACTTC. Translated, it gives CASSQRRDRGKETQYF.

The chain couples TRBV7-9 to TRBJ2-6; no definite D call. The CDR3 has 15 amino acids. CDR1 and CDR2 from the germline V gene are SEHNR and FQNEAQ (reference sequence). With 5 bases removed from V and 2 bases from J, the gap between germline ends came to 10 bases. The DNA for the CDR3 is TGTGCCAGCAGCCCTCGACGGGCTGGGGCCAACGTCCTGACTTTC. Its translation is CASSPRRAGANVLTF. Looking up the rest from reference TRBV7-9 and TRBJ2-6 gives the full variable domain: DTGVSQNPRHKITKRGQNVTFRCDPISEHNRLYWYRQTLGQGPEFLTYFQNEAQLEKSRLLSDRFSAERPKGSFSTLEIQRTEQGDSAMYLCASSPRRAGANVLTFGAGSRLTVL.

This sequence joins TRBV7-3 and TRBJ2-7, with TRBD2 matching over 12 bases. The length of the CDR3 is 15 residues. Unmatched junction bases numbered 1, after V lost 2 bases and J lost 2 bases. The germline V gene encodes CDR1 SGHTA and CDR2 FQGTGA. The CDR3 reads CASSLGLAGPYEQYF. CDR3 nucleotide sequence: TGTGCCAGCAGCTTAGGACTAGCGGGACCCTACGAGCAGTACTTC.

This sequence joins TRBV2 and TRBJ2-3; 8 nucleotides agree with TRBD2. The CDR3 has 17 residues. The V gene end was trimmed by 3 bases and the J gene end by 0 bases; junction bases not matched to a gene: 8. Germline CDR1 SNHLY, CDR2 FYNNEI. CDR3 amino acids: CASSDVVSGTSTDTQYF. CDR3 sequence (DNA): TGTGCCAGCAGTGATGTGGTTAGCGGGACTAGCACAGATACGCAGTATTTT. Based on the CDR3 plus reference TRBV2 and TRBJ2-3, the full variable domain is EPEVTQTPSHQVTQMGQEVILRCVPISNHLYFYWYRQILGQKVEFLVSFYNNEISEKSEIFDDQFSVERPDGSNFTLKIRSTKLEDSAMYFCASSDVVSGTSTDTQYFGPGTRLTVL.

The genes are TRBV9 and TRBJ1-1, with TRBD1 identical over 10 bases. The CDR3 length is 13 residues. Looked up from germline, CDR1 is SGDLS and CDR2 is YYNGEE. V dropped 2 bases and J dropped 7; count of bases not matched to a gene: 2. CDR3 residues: CASSVTGGNEAFF. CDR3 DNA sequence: TGTGCCAGCAGCGTGACAGGGGGCAATGAAGCTTTCTTT.

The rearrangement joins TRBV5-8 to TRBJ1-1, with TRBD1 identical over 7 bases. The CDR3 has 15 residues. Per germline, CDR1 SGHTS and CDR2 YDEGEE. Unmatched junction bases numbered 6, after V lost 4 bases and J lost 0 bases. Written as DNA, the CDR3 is TGTGCCAGCAGCCTCAGGGGGATCATGAACACTGAAGCTTTCTTT. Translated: CASSLRGIMNTEAFF.

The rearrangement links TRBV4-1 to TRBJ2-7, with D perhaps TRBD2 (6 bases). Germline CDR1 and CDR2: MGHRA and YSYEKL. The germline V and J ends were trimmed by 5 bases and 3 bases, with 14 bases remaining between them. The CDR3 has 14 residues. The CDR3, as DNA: TGCGCCAGCAGCGGTCTAGCGAGAGACTACGAGCAGTACTTC. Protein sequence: CASSGLARDYEQYF.

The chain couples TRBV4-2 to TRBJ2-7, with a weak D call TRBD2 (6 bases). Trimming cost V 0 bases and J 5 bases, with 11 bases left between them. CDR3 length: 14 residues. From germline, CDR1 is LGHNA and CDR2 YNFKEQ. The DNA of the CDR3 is TGTGCCAGCAGCCAAGATCGGGGGTGGAACGAGCAGTACTTC. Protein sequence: CASSQDRGWNEQYF.

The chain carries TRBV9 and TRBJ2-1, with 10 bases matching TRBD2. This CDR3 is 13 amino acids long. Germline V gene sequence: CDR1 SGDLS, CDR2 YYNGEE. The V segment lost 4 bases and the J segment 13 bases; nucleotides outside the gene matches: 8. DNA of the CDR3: TGTGCCAGCAGCCCCATAGCGGGAGGATCCCAGTTCTTC. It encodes CASSPIAGGSQFF.

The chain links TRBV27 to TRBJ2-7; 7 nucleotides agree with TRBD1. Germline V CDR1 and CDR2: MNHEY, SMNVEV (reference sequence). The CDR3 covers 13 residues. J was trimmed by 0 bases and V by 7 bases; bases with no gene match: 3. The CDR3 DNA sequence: TGTGCCAGCACGGCAGGGGGCTCCTACGAGCAGTACTTC. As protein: CASTAGGSYEQYF.

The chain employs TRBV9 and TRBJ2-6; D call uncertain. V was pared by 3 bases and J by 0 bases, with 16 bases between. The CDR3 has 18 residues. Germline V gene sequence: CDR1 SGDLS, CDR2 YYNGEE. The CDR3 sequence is CASSANAGRHSGANVLTF. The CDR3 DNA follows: TGTGCCAGCAGCGCAAATGCCGGACGCCACTCTGGGGCCAACGTCCTGACTTTC.

The CDR3: CAWSVPYEQYF. For the CDR3, the DNA is TGTGCCTGGAGTGTACCCTACGAGCAGTACTTC. The V gene is TRBV30, the J gene TRBJ2-7; D remains unclear. CDR3 length equals 11 residues. Trimming pared 0 bases from V and 2 bases from J, leaving 2 bases between. The germline V gene encodes CDR1 GTSNPN and CDR2 SVGIG (reference sequence).